This TCR beta chain is drawn from a study of cytomegalovirus exposure and HLA in healthy donors. In regard to this clone: Its antigen is not identified.

Researchers ran the PCR with 60 Vbeta and 13 Jbeta primers. The assay was immunoSEQ multiplex PCR, and TCRdb's table has in-frame clones only and misses some. The sample holds roughly 150,000 clones, approximately 73% seen once. Study-wide points: TCR beta V- and J-gene trimming, according to a later analysis, was linked to a missense DCLRE1C variant. CMV serostatus was the sole immune exposure data available.

The CDR3 length is 13 residues. Germline V gene data show CDR1 as SGHNT and CDR2 as YYREEE (reference sequence). Trimming pared 3 bases from V and 0 bases from J, leaving 6 bases between. The chain couples TRBV5-4 to TRBJ1-1; no clear D gene. The specimen sequenced was PBMCs. The sequence derives from a young man in good health and CMV-seropositive. In DNA, the CDR3 is TGTGCCAGCAGCTCTGCAGTGAACACTGAAGCTTTCTTT. It yields the protein CASSSAVNTEAFF.